This T cell receptor beta chain is drawn from a study of CD8 T cells in ankylosing spondylitis. Study results and limitations: Blood of patients with ankylosing spondylitis appeared to be characterized by a TCR beta motif of about 8 highly homologous variants.

This clonotype showed up just a few times. The target antigen is unknown. This CDR3 has 16 residues. J gave up 8 bases and V 4 bases, and 12 bases lay outside the gene matches. Germline CDR1 MDHEN, CDR2 SYDVKM. Via MiXCR, TCRdb re-called the 5' RACE reads, giving one row per CDR3 protein. Of 700,000 or so distinct CDR3 sequences listed, 15% to 20% are singletons. This receptor was identified in a male donor with ankylosing spondylitis. The chain employs TRBV28 and TRBJ2-1; 9 bases align to TRBD1. What was sequenced was blood, either unsorted or a sorted T cell fraction (not recorded which). For the CDR3, the DNA is TGTGCCAGCAGTTCACGGGACAGGGTCTACATAGATGAGCAGTTCTTC. Translated, it gives CASSSRDRVYIDEQFF.